This T cell receptor beta chain originates from a study of blood T cell repertoires in COVID-19. Clones were read by immunoSEQ multiplex PCR, and TCRdb kept only the in-frame ones, dropping some. The table lists over 200,000 clones, approximately 83% of them singletons. The CDR3 runs 16 residues. V lost 3 bases, J lost 6 bases, and 9 bases stayed unmatched. Germline assignment: CDR1 LGHNA and CDR2 YNFKEQ. The chain joins TRBV4-2 to TRBJ2-2, with TRBD1 matching 8 bases. Sequencing was done on a sample of peripheral blood. The source of this sequence is a woman younger than 45 who had recovered from COVID-19. The DNA of the CDR3 is TGTGCCAGCAGCCATCCCCCGGGACAGGACGCCGGGGAGCTGTTTTTT. Protein sequence: CASSHPPGQDAGELFF.